The present entry profiles one TCR beta chain with its context. These data come from a study of blood T cell repertoires in COVID-19. Study summary: Samples representing acute and convalescent COVID-19 were sourced from the United States, Italy and Spain. PBMCs, B-cell-depleted T cells, or T cells were the source of the cDNA or gDNA that made up the material.

Per the original data handling: By means of reference gene primer amplification, nucleated cell counts were estimated. TCRdb's table, derived via immunoSEQ multiplex PCR, lists solely in-frame clones and lacks some. That table gives V, J and clone size, and the DNA gave D and trimming. The sample has 300,000 to 400,000 clones, roughly 87% seen once. This TCR came from a man aged 45-60 years with active or convalescent COVID-19. The sample consisted of peripheral blood.

DNA for the CDR3: TGTGCCAGCAGCTTAAGTCGGACAGGTCAAGAGACCCAGTACTTC. Encoded protein: CASSLSRTGQETQYF. J is TRBJ2-5 and V is TRBV11-2; 7 bases agree with TRBD1. The CDR3 is 15 amino acids. Germline V gene lookup returns CDR1 SGHAT and CDR2 FQNNGV. V was pared by 2 bases and J by 2 bases, with 5 bases of the junction left unmatched. The full variable domain, rest sourced from reference TRBV11-2 and TRBJ2-5, is EAGVAQSPRYKIIEKRQSVAFWCNPISGHATLYWYQQILGQGPKLLIQFQNNGVVDDSQLPKDRFSAERLKGVDSTLKIQPAKLEDSAVYLCASSLSRTGQETQYFGPGTRLLVL.